A selection of T cell receptor beta chains follows, all from one sample in a study of T cell responses to AZD1222 COVID-19 vaccine. This table comes from immunoSEQ multiplex PCR, and its TCRdb copy is limited to in-frame clones, with some not included. Counted here are tens of thousands of clones, 70% to 85% occurring once; the ten biggest clones make up 25% to 30%. The source was peripheral blood, collected on day 0 of AZD1222 vaccination. The source is an adult in good health. The CDR3 runs from the conserved cysteine through the conserved F or W. Fields, in order: D gene, J gene, V gene, clone size, CDR3 length, CDR3 DNA, CDR3 protein. The D gene is left open where the match is weak. Clone size is not always given. Where it is, it says once, few, many or a class for expanded clones.

>-|TRBJ1-1|TRBV11-3|-|13
TGTGCCAGCAGCTTGGGCAGGAACACTGAAGCTTTCTTT
CASSLGRNTEAFF
>-|TRBJ1-2|TRBV30|-|12
TGTGCCTGGACCTTGTCGGGGTATGGCTACACCTTC
CAWTLSGYGYTF
>-|TRBJ1-6|TRBV7-2|-|15
TGTGCCAGCAGCCCTCGGACACCATATAATTCACCCCTCCACTTT
CASSPRTPYNSPLHF
>-|TRBJ1-1|TRBV28|-|12
TGTGCCAGCACCGCCGGACAGAATAAAGCTTTCTTT
CASTAGQNKAFF
>TRBD1|TRBJ1-2|TRBV28|-|15
TGTGCCACCATTCCCAGGGACAGGGGTAACTATGGCTACACCTTC
CATIPRDRGNYGYTF
>-|TRBJ2-1|TRBV19|-|14
TGTGCCAGTAGTCCACAGGGAGCCTACAATGAGCAGTTCTTC
CASSPQGAYNEQFF
>TRBD1|TRBJ2-7|TRBV6-9|once|17
TGTGCCAGCAGTTATGCCGAAACCGGGACAGTAACCAACGAGCAGTACTTC
CASSYAETGTVTNEQYF
>-|TRBJ2-6|TRBV5-6|-|15
TGTGCCAGCAGCTTTCGCCTTTCTGGGGCCAACGTCCTGACTTTC
CASSFRLSGANVLTF
>TRBD2|TRBJ2-7|TRBV28|-|14
TGTGCCAGCAGTTTCGGGGCGGGAGCAAACGAGCAGTACTTC
CASSFGAGANEQYF
>-|TRBJ1-2|TRBV3-1/TRBV3-2|-|12
TGTGCCAGCAGCCAGGGGCTCTATGGCTACACCTTC
CASSQGLYGYTF
>-|TRBJ1-1|TRBV5-1|-|14
TGCGCCAGCAGCTTGGAAGGCCCAGACACTGAAGCTTTCTTT
CASSLEGPDTEAFF
>-|TRBJ2-2|TRBV29-1|-|15
TGCAGCGTTGTCAGGGGAGGGGGGAACACCGGGGAGCTGTTTTTT
CSVVRGGGNTGELFF
>TRBD2|TRBJ2-1|TRBV6-5|once|15
TGTGCCAGCAAAAGACTAGCGGGTGTAATGAATGAGCAGTTCTTC
CASKRLAGVMNEQFF
>-|TRBJ1-6|TRBV6-5|-|16
TGTGCCAGCAGTTACTCGGGGGGAAGACCCAATTCACCCCTCCACTTT
CASSYSGGRPNSPLHF
>-|TRBJ1-4|TRBV15|-|13
TGTGCCACCAGCAAGGGGACTAATGAAAAACTGTTTTTT
CATSKGTNEKLFF
>TRBD1|TRBJ1-5|TRBV28|few|14
TGTGCCAGCAGAAGAGACAGGGAGGGTCAGCCCCAGCATTTT
CASRRDREGQPQHF
>-|TRBJ1-6|TRBV6-1|-|13
TGTGCCAGCATTCAGAAGGATCAGTCACCCCTCCACTTT
CASIQKDQSPLHF
>TRBD2|TRBJ2-2|TRBV5-1|-|15
TGCGCCAGCAGCTTAGAAGCGGGAAACACCGGGGAGCTGTTTTTT
CASSLEAGNTGELFF
>TRBD1|TRBJ2-6|TRBV9|-|20
TGTGCCAGCAGCGTAGATAGGGGACAGGGGGCTCGTCTTGGGGCCAACGTCCTGACTTTC
CASSVDRGQGARLGANVLTF
>TRBD2|TRBJ2-1|TRBV24-1|-|18
TGTGCCACCAGTGATGCAACAGGGACTAGCGGGAGGACAAATGAGCAGTTCTTC
CATSDATGTSGRTNEQFF
>-|TRBJ2-3|TRBV19|-|12
TGTGCCAGTAGTACGATGGGAGATACGCAGTATTTT
CASSTMGDTQYF
>-|TRBJ1-1|TRBV11-2|-|13
TGTGCCAGCAGCTTAGGGGGCGGGACACCGGCTTTCTTT
CASSLGGGTPAFF
>TRBD1|TRBJ2-2|TRBV9|-|14
TGTGCCAGCAGCGGGGACAGGGGGACCGGGGAGCTGTTTTTT
CASSGDRGTGELFF
>TRBD2|TRBJ2-5|TRBV4-1|-|14
TGCGCCAGCAGCCAAGGGCTAGCGGGAGAGACCCAGTACTTC
CASSQGLAGETQYF
>-|TRBJ2-1|TRBV6-5|-|12
TGTGCCAGCAGCACACTAGCCGATGAGCAGTTCTTC
CASSTLADEQFF
>-|TRBJ1-2|TRBV25-1|-|14
TGTGCCAGCAGTGAAGGAGGGTATGACTACGGCTACACCTTC
CASSEGGYDYGYTF
>TRBD2|TRBJ2-1|TRBV7-9|once|15
TGTGCCAGCAGCCCCGTTTTAGCGGGAGGGAATGAGCAGTTCTTC
CASSPVLAGGNEQFF
>-|TRBJ2-3|TRBV18|-|15
TGTGCCAGCTCACCACCGGGGGGGCGCACAGATACGCAGTATTTT
CASSPPGGRTDTQYF
>-|TRBJ2-2|TRBV7-6|-|16
TGTGCCAGCAGCCCCCTAGGGGCATCCGCCACCGGGGAGCTGTTTTTT
CASSPLGASATGELFF
>-|TRBJ2-5|TRBV15|-|14
TGTGCCACCAGCAGAGGACAGGCCGGAGAGACCCAGTACTTC
CATSRGQAGETQYF
>-|TRBJ1-1|TRBV27|-|13
TGTGCCAGCACACCACAGGGAAACACTGAAGCTTTCTTT
CASTPQGNTEAFF
>TRBD2|TRBJ2-7|TRBV15|-|13
TGTGCCACCAGGAAGCGGGAGCTGAACGAGCAGTACTTC
CATRKRELNEQYF
>-|TRBJ2-7|TRBV7-8|-|15
TGTGCCAGCAGTTCCGTGACGCGGAGACCCTACGAGCAGTACTTC
CASSSVTRRPYEQYF
>TRBD2|TRBJ2-1|TRBV6-5|-|13
TGTGCCAGCAAGGGACTAGCGGGAGAAGAGCAGTTCTTC
CASKGLAGEEQFF
>TRBD1|TRBJ1-1|TRBV12-3/TRBV12-4|-|13
TGTGCCAGCAGTTATGGACAGGGGCAAGAAGCTTTCTTT
CASSYGQGQEAFF